This entry concerns a single T cell receptor beta chain. Its target is unknown. The PCR used 60 Vbeta and 13 Jbeta primers. Profiling relied on immunoSEQ multiplex PCR, and the TCRdb table lists in-frame clones only, not all of them. The profile shows about 77,000 clones, around 84% of them singletons. The data are from a study of cytomegalovirus exposure and HLA in healthy donors. Study-level findings and limits: There were over 150 TCR beta chains listed as cytomegalovirus-associated. Roughly uniform depth of sequencing across donors was assumed in presence/absence analyses. In the analysis, some V segments, TRBV6-2 and TRBV6-3 included, were excluded as indistinguishable. DRB1 showed the most TCR associations and HLA-C the fewest in a later analysis, as rates varied by HLA locus.

The CDR3 has 14 residues. Germline V lookup: CDR1 ENHRY, CDR2 SYGVKD. J was trimmed by 0 bases and V by 10 bases; bases with no gene match: 5. Sequencing was performed on PBMCs. The clonotype was recovered from a man aged 40-49 years in good health and CMV-seronegative. The genes are TRBV10-3 and TRBJ1-5; TRBD1 agrees at 8 bases. The CDR3 is CATKDRASNQPQHF. The CDR3 DNA follows: TGTGCCACTAAGGACAGGGCTAGCAATCAGCCCCAGCATTTT.